A selection of T cell receptor beta chains follows, all from one sample in a study of CD4+ T cells in melanoma. The table came from immunoSEQ multiplex PCR; TCRdb's copy has only in-frame clones and leaves some out. The data show around 130,000 clones, roughly 91% seen once. The receptor source for this set is a human donor with melanoma. The CDR3 runs from the conserved cysteine through the conserved F or W. D genes are given only for firm matches. Clone size is stated in some rows and not others, as once, few, many or a class when expanded.

J gene: TRBJ2-3; clone size: .; V gene: TRBV27; D gene: TRBD2; CDR3 DNA: TGTGCCAGCATCCCGCGGAGGACTAGCGGGGGGACCACAGATACGCAGTATTTT; CDR3 protein: CASIPRRTSGGTTDTQYF
J gene: TRBJ1-4; clone size: .; V gene: TRBV20-1; D gene: .; CDR3 DNA: TGCAGTGCTAGGTTAGGTGAAAAACTGTTTTTT; CDR3 protein: CSARLGEKLFF
J gene: TRBJ2-2; clone size: .; V gene: TRBV27; D gene: .; CDR3 DNA: TGTGCCAGCAGTTTATATAGCGGGGAGCTGTTTTTT; CDR3 protein: CASSLYSGELFF
J gene: TRBJ1-3; clone size: .; V gene: TRBV29-1; D gene: .; CDR3 DNA: TGCAGCGTTGAAAAGAGCCGGGGCGGGTCGAGGGTATATGGAAACACCATATATTTT; CDR3 protein: CSVEKSRGGSRVYGNTIYF
J gene: TRBJ1-2; clone size: .; V gene: TRBV6-5; D gene: .; CDR3 DNA: TGTGCCAGCAGTTACCCGGGGTCCAGGGGCTACACCTTC; CDR3 protein: CASSYPGSRGYTF
J gene: TRBJ1-1; clone size: .; V gene: TRBV2; D gene: TRBD1; CDR3 DNA: TGTGCCAGCAGAGAACAGGGGGGCTACACTGAAGCTTTCTTT; CDR3 protein: CASREQGGYTEAFF
J gene: TRBJ2-5; clone size: .; V gene: TRBV11-2; D gene: TRBD1; CDR3 DNA: TGTGCCAGCAGCCGTAGGAGTTCCGTATTGGGACAGGAGACCCAGTACTTC; CDR3 protein: CASSRRSSVLGQETQYF
J gene: TRBJ1-5; clone size: few; V gene: TRBV6-6; D gene: .; CDR3 DNA: TGTGCCAGCAGTCTGAATGGGCCGGATCAGCCCCAGCATTTT; CDR3 protein: CASSLNGPDQPQHF
J gene: TRBJ2-5; clone size: once; V gene: TRBV6-5; D gene: .; CDR3 DNA: TGTGCCAGCAGTTACGACGGACTCTGGGAGACCCAGTACTTC; CDR3 protein: CASSYDGLWETQYF
J gene: TRBJ1-1; clone size: once; V gene: TRBV9; D gene: .; CDR3 DNA: TGTGCCAGCAGAGCTACAGGGAACATGAACACTGAAGCTTTCTTT; CDR3 protein: CASRATGNMNTEAFF
J gene: TRBJ2-3; clone size: .; V gene: TRBV6-5; D gene: TRBD1; CDR3 DNA: TGTGCCAGCAGTGGGACAGGGTGGACAGATACGCAGTATTTT; CDR3 protein: CASSGTGWTDTQYF
J gene: TRBJ2-2; clone size: .; V gene: TRBV19; D gene: TRBD2; CDR3 DNA: TGTGCCAGTAGGAGAAAAAGCGGGGTTAGCACCGGGGAGCTGTTTTTT; CDR3 protein: CASRRKSGVSTGELFF
J gene: TRBJ2-6; clone size: .; V gene: TRBV30; D gene: .; CDR3 DNA: TGTGCCTGGAGGGATTTCGTCTCTGGGGCCAACGTCCTGACTTTC; CDR3 protein: CAWRDFVSGANVLTF
J gene: TRBJ1-3; clone size: .; V gene: TRBV19; D gene: TRBD1; CDR3 DNA: TGTGCCAGTAGGGCAGGGGGTGGAAACACCATATATTTT; CDR3 protein: CASRAGGGNTIYF
J gene: TRBJ2-3; clone size: .; V gene: TRBV11-2; D gene: TRBD1; CDR3 DNA: TGTGCCAGCAGCTTAGGGGACAGGGGGCAGGCAGATACGCAGTATTTT; CDR3 protein: CASSLGDRGQADTQYF
J gene: TRBJ1-5; clone size: .; V gene: TRBV18; D gene: .; CDR3 DNA: TGTGCCAGCTCACTACAGGCAGGACCGCGGAACAATCAGCCCCAGCATTTT; CDR3 protein: CASSLQAGPRNNQPQHF
J gene: TRBJ1-4; clone size: once; V gene: TRBV5-1; D gene: .; CDR3 DNA: TGCGCCAGCAGCTTACAGGGCTATGATGAAAAACTGTTTTTT; CDR3 protein: CASSLQGYDEKLFF
J gene: TRBJ1-2; clone size: .; V gene: TRBV19; D gene: .; CDR3 DNA: TGTGCCAGTAGTATAAGGGATGGCTACACCTTC; CDR3 protein: CASSIRDGYTF
J gene: TRBJ1-6; clone size: .; V gene: TRBV19; D gene: .; CDR3 DNA: TGTGCCAGTAAAGCCCCTGCACGTCTCTCACCCCTCCACTTT; CDR3 protein: CASKAPARLSPLHF
J gene: TRBJ1-5; clone size: .; V gene: TRBV9; D gene: .; CDR3 DNA: TGTGCCAGCAGCCCCCAAGGGGAGGGGAGCAATCAGCCCCAGCATTTT; CDR3 protein: CASSPQGEGSNQPQHF
J gene: TRBJ2-7; clone size: .; V gene: TRBV18; D gene: .; CDR3 DNA: TGTGCCAGCGGGGGCGGCGGGGCTACCTACGAGCAGTACTTC; CDR3 protein: CASGGGGATYEQYF
J gene: TRBJ2-7; clone size: .; V gene: TRBV18; D gene: .; CDR3 DNA: TGTGCCAGCTCACCCAACTACTACGAGCAGTACTTC; CDR3 protein: CASSPNYYEQYF
J gene: TRBJ1-1; clone size: .; V gene: TRBV9; D gene: .; CDR3 DNA: TGTGCCAGCAGTCGGAGCCTAAACACTGAAGCTTTCTTT; CDR3 protein: CASSRSLNTEAFF
J gene: TRBJ1-1; clone size: .; V gene: TRBV7-9; D gene: .; CDR3 DNA: TGTGCCAGCAGCTTGTCCACTACAGGAGAAGCTTTCTTT; CDR3 protein: CASSLSTTGEAFF
J gene: TRBJ1-1; clone size: .; V gene: TRBV6-5; D gene: .; CDR3 DNA: TGTGCCAGCAGTTACTCGAACAGTTACACTGAAGCTTTCTTT; CDR3 protein: CASSYSNSYTEAFF
J gene: TRBJ1-1; clone size: .; V gene: TRBV6-6; D gene: TRBD1; CDR3 DNA: TGTGCCAGCCATCGGGACAGCCTTTTAATGAACACTGAAGCTTTCTTT; CDR3 protein: CASHRDSLLMNTEAFF
J gene: TRBJ2-5; clone size: .; V gene: TRBV2; D gene: .; CDR3 DNA: TGTGCCAGCAACTGGGGCCTTTCGACAGGATCGACCCAGTACTTC; CDR3 protein: CASNWGLSTGSTQYF
J gene: TRBJ1-4; clone size: .; V gene: TRBV5-6; D gene: .; CDR3 DNA: TGTGCCAGCAGGAGGGGGGCAACTAATGAAAAACTGTTTTTT; CDR3 protein: CASRRGATNEKLFF
J gene: TRBJ1-2; clone size: .; V gene: TRBV6-5; D gene: .; CDR3 DNA: TGTGCCAGCAGTTACTCCTCGGGTAAAAACTATGGCTACACCTTC; CDR3 protein: CASSYSSGKNYGYTF
J gene: TRBJ2-3; clone size: .; V gene: TRBV9; D gene: .; CDR3 DNA: TGTGCCAGCAGCGTAGACGGGAGATCAGATACGCAGTATTTT; CDR3 protein: CASSVDGRSDTQYF
J gene: TRBJ1-3; clone size: .; V gene: TRBV6-5; D gene: .; CDR3 DNA: TGTGCCAGCAGTTACACAGGGACCAAGCCCGGAAACACCATATATTTT; CDR3 protein: CASSYTGTKPGNTIYF
J gene: TRBJ2-1; clone size: .; V gene: TRBV5-1; D gene: TRBD2; CDR3 DNA: TGCGCCAGCAGCGCCACGACTAGCGGGGGGGTCGGTGAGCAGTTCTTC; CDR3 protein: CASSATTSGGVGEQFF
J gene: TRBJ1-1; clone size: .; V gene: TRBV6-1; D gene: .; CDR3 DNA: TGTGCCAGCAGTTGGTGGGGGAATGAAGCTTTCTTT; CDR3 protein: CASSWWGNEAFF
J gene: TRBJ2-7; clone size: once; V gene: TRBV25-1; D gene: TRBD1; CDR3 DNA: TGTGCCAGCAGTGATATGGGGACAGGGGCTAAATACGAGCAGTACTTC; CDR3 protein: CASSDMGTGAKYEQYF
J gene: TRBJ2-5; clone size: few; V gene: TRBV30; D gene: .; CDR3 DNA: TGTGCCTGGAGTCGTCAAGAGACCCAGTACTTC; CDR3 protein: CAWSRQETQYF
J gene: TRBJ1-1; clone size: .; V gene: TRBV7-6; D gene: .; CDR3 DNA: TGTGCCAGCAGCTTAGGGGGGAGTCGGCCTGCTGAAGCTTTCTTT; CDR3 protein: CASSLGGSRPAEAFF
J gene: TRBJ1-1; clone size: .; V gene: TRBV5-1; D gene: .; CDR3 DNA: TGCGCCAGCAGCCCCGGGGTGAACACTGAAGCTTTCTTT; CDR3 protein: CASSPGVNTEAFF
J gene: TRBJ1-1; clone size: .; V gene: TRBV11-2; D gene: .; CDR3 DNA: TGTGCCAGCAGCCATAACCAGGCCCCAAACACTGAAGCTTTCTTT; CDR3 protein: CASSHNQAPNTEAFF
J gene: TRBJ2-6; clone size: once; V gene: TRBV6-4; D gene: TRBD1; CDR3 DNA: TGTGCCAGCAGTGACTCTGAGGGACAGGATAGCTCTGGGGCCAACGTCCTGACTTTC; CDR3 protein: CASSDSEGQDSSGANVLTF
J gene: TRBJ1-2; clone size: .; V gene: TRBV4-1; D gene: TRBD1; CDR3 DNA: TGCGCCAGCAGCCAAGAAGATCGACAGGGAGGCGGCTACACCTTC; CDR3 protein: CASSQEDRQGGGYTF
J gene: TRBJ2-5; clone size: .; V gene: TRBV18; D gene: .; CDR3 DNA: TGTGCCAGCTCACCCAGGCACATGGAGACCCAGTACTTC; CDR3 protein: CASSPRHMETQYF
J gene: TRBJ1-1; clone size: .; V gene: TRBV30; D gene: .; CDR3 DNA: TGTGCCTGGGGCGGGGACACTGAAGCTTTCTTT; CDR3 protein: CAWGGDTEAFF
J gene: TRBJ2-7; clone size: .; V gene: TRBV2; D gene: .; CDR3 DNA: TGTGCCAGCAGTGACGGGCGGATCAGAACCTACGAGCAGTACTTC; CDR3 protein: CASSDGRIRTYEQYF
J gene: TRBJ2-1; clone size: .; V gene: TRBV6-1; D gene: .; CDR3 DNA: TGTGCCAGCAGTGAGCTTAGGGTAGGGAAGAATGAGCAGTTCTTC; CDR3 protein: CASSELRVGKNEQFF
J gene: TRBJ2-5; clone size: .; V gene: TRBV12-5; D gene: .; CDR3 DNA: TGTGCTAGTGGTTTTGATCCCGGCGGGGGCCTAAAAGAGACCCAGTACTTC; CDR3 protein: CASGFDPGGGLKETQYF
J gene: TRBJ2-3; clone size: .; V gene: TRBV5-4; D gene: .; CDR3 DNA: TGTGCCAGCAGCCCAGCAGGGGCAGATACGCAGTATTTT; CDR3 protein: CASSPAGADTQYF
J gene: TRBJ2-3; clone size: .; V gene: TRBV11-2; D gene: .; CDR3 DNA: TGTGCCAGCAGCTCGCGGACTGGCTCGGACTCAGAAGCGCAGTATTTT; CDR3 protein: CASSSRTGSDSEAQYF
J gene: TRBJ2-5; clone size: .; V gene: TRBV19; D gene: .; CDR3 DNA: TGTGCCAGTAGTACCGACAGCGGGGAGACCCAGTACTTC; CDR3 protein: CASSTDSGETQYF
J gene: TRBJ1-2; clone size: .; V gene: TRBV18; D gene: .; CDR3 DNA: TGTGCCAGCTCAGGGTCTTCAGGGGCGCGTGGCTACACCTTC; CDR3 protein: CASSGSSGARGYTF
J gene: TRBJ1-3; clone size: .; V gene: TRBV5-4; D gene: .; CDR3 DNA: TGTGCCAGCAGCTTCGATGGAAACACCATATATTTT; CDR3 protein: CASSFDGNTIYF
J gene: TRBJ2-2; clone size: few; V gene: TRBV5-1; D gene: .; CDR3 DNA: TGCGCCAGCAGCTTGAGTTGGGTTGCGAACACCGGGGAGCTGTTTTTT; CDR3 protein: CASSLSWVANTGELFF
J gene: TRBJ2-3; clone size: .; V gene: TRBV2; D gene: .; CDR3 DNA: TGTGCCAGCCAAAGGGACCGGGTCGAATCGACAGATACGCAGTATTTT; CDR3 protein: CASQRDRVESTDTQYF
J gene: TRBJ2-1; clone size: .; V gene: TRBV5-6; D gene: .; CDR3 DNA: TGTGCCAGCAGCTTGGGGCATCTCCTCGGTTCCTACAATGAGCAGTTCTTC; CDR3 protein: CASSLGHLLGSYNEQFF
J gene: TRBJ2-7; clone size: few; V gene: TRBV4-1; D gene: TRBD2; CDR3 DNA: TGCGCCAGCAGCCAAAGGACTACGGGGACTAGCGGGTATGAGCAGTACTTC; CDR3 protein: CASSQRTTGTSGYEQYF
J gene: TRBJ1-5; clone size: once; V gene: TRBV6-1; D gene: .; CDR3 DNA: TGTGCCAGCAGTGATGGACAAACTAATCAGCCCCAGCATTTT; CDR3 protein: CASSDGQTNQPQHF
J gene: TRBJ2-1; clone size: .; V gene: TRBV9; D gene: TRBD2; CDR3 DNA: TGTGCCAGCAGCCGACCCATGGAGCGGGGGGGCAATGAGCAGTTCTTC; CDR3 protein: CASSRPMERGGNEQFF
J gene: TRBJ2-1; clone size: .; V gene: TRBV27; D gene: TRBD2; CDR3 DNA: TGTGCCAGCAGGGCTGGGGGGGTCAACAATGAGCAGTTCTTC; CDR3 protein: CASRAGGVNNEQFF
J gene: TRBJ2-2; clone size: .; V gene: TRBV7-6; D gene: .; CDR3 DNA: TGTGCCAGCAGCTTAATCGGGGGGCGTGGGCTAACAAGGGAGCTGTTTTTT; CDR3 protein: CASSLIGGRGLTRELFF